This TCR beta chain comes out of a study of T-cell reconstitution after alpha-beta-depleted transplantation in children (dated by TCRdb to about 2016). Study-wide context: The study quantitatively tracked T-cell immune reconstitution after TCRalphabeta/CD19-depleted allogeneic hematopoietic cell transplantation in children using TCR repertoire profiling.

The method behind the library was PCR. The instrument was an Illumina HiSeq 2500. Molecular barcoding was employed in the preparation of TCR libraries, with unique molecular identifiers being used to normalize TCRbeta repertoire quantification. In TCRdb, the public reads were trimmed at Q25 with fastp and aligned with MiXCR, with productive beta chains retained. Rows are combined by CDR3 protein, so each entry shows the most common genes and DNA. The sample records 130,000 or so distinct CDR3 sequences, around a tenth of which are singletons. Of the sample, 24% falls within the top ten clones. The CDR3, from cysteine to phenylalanine, totals 10 residues. The CDR3 DNA has 30 bases and is translated from base 1. CDR1 is given as LGHDT and CDR2 as YNNKEL, both from the germline V gene (reference sequence). At the junction V is shortened by 8 bases and J by 15 bases, with 13 bases in between. In this sample, this clonotype turned up a few times. The antigen this receptor binds is unknown. No base quality values were provided; no much bigger clone lies one nucleotide off.

The study at large found these results: The apparently early recovery of alphabetaT-cell counts about two months after transplant reportedly depended on only several hundred rapidly expanded clones that came from non-depleted graft cells. Hyperexpanded clone frequencies declined over subsequent months; after one year, T-cell counts and TCRbeta diversity were mostly attributed to newly produced T cells. In some patients, high TCRbeta diversity at day 60 was attributed to recipient T cells and intrathymic progenitors that had survived conditioning.

Reading the label with the study, this specimen's treatment or condition is: allogeneic hematopoietic cell transplantation with graft depleted of TCRalphabeta T cells and CD19 B cells. The transplant recipients were children given TCRalphabeta/CD19-depleted allogeneic hematopoietic cell grafts. The receptor chain draws on TRBV3-1 and TRBJ1-4, and TRBD1 may be the D gene, going by 5 matching bases. This sequence originates from a girl less than two years old who had a stem cell transplant for combined immunodeficiency, so the T cells may come from the graft donor. Sample: PBMCs, mostly from graft donor cells, taken 180 days after TCRalphabeta/CD19-depleted stem cell transplant. The CDR3 reads as follows: CASQGVGVFF. The DNA reads TGTGCCAGCCAAGGAGTAGGGGTGTTTTTT. Outside the CDR3, residues come from the reference TRBV3-1 and TRBJ1-4 proteins, so the full variable domain is: DTAVSQTPKYLVTQMGNDKSIKCEQNLGHDTMYWYKQDSKKFLKIMFSYNNKELIINETVPNRFSPKSPDKAHLNLHINSLELGDSAVYFCASQGVGVFFGSGTQLSVL.